A selection of T cell receptor beta chains follows, all from one sample in a study of cytomegalovirus exposure and HLA in healthy donors. Repertoires were generated with immunoSEQ multiplex PCR, while TCRdb's copy carries only in-frame clones and drops some. This table has about 140,000 clones, about four fifths appearing once. Sequencing used PBMCs. Receptors originate from a man younger than 35 in good health and CMV-seropositive. The CDR3 runs from the conserved cysteine through the conserved F or W.

TRBJ1-1	TRBV2	CASSDPRLF
TRBJ2-3	TRBV6-5	CASSRDSVSTDTQYF
TRBJ2-3	TRBV5-1	CASSLAASTDTQYF
TRBJ1-3	TRBV28	CASMLGSSGNTIYF
TRBJ1-1	TRBV28	CASSLSRGSTEAFF
TRBJ1-1	TRBV28	CASSLSPADTEAFF
TRBJ2-3	TRBV28	CASSVLGTYTDTQYF
TRBJ2-1	TRBV5-1	CASSLGGSYNEQFF
TRBJ2-7	TRBV5-1	CASSLTSGSYEQYF
TRBJ1-1	TRBV27	CASSPRWNTEAFF
TRBJ2-7	TRBV4-2	CASSQETSSGGSSYEQYF
TRBJ1-5	TRBV19	CASSTTGSGNQPQHF
TRBJ2-7	TRBV5-6	CASSLYSGGPYEQYF